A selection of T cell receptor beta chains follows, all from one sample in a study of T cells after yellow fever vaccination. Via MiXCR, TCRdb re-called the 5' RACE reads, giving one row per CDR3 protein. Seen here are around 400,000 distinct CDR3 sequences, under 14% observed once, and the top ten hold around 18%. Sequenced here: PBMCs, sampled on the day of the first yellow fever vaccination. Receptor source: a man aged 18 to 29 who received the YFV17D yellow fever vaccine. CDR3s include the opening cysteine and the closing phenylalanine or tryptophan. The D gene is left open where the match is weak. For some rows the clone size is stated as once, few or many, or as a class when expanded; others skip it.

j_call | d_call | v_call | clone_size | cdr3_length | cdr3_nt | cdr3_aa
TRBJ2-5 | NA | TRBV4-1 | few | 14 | TGCGCCAGCAGCCTACCACAATCTGGAGAGACCCAGTACTTC | CASSLPQSGETQYF
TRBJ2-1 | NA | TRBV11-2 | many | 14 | TGTGCCAGCAGCTTTACGAGCTCCTACAATGAGCAGTTCTTC | CASSFTSSYNEQFF
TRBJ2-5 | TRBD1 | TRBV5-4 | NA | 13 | TGTGCCAGCAGAGGGACAGGGAAAGAGACCCAGTACTTC | CASRGTGKETQYF
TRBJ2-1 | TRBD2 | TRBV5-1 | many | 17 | TGCGCCAGCAGCTTGCTAGCGGGGGTGAGCTCCTACAATGAGCAGTTCTTC | CASSLLAGVSSYNEQFF
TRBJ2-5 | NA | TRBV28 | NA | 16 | TGTGCCAGCAGTTCCCCCCCCGGCGTGTTGGTGGAGACCCAGTACTTC | CASSSPPGVLVETQYF
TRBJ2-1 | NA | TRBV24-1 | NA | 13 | TGTGCCACCAGCAAAAGGGGGGGCGATGAGCAGTTCTTC | CATSKRGGDEQFF
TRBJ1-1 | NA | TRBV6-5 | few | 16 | TGTGCCAGCAGTTCCCACAGGGTTCGGGGGAACACTGAAGCTTTCTTT | CASSSHRVRGNTEAFF
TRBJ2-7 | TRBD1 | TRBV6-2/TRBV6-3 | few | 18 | TGTGCCAGCAGTTACCCCCCCAGCGGACAGGGGGCGCGGAACGAGCAGTACTTC | CASSYPPSGQGARNEQYF
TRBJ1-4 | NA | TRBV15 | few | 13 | TGTGCCACCAGCAGCCGGCTAGGGGAAAAACTGTTTTTT | CATSSRLGEKLFF
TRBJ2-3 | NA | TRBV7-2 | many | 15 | TGTGCCAGCAGCTTCCCGGGGGCCGAGGACGGGGGGCAGTATTTT | CASSFPGAEDGGQYF
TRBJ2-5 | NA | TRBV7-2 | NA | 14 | TGTGCCAGCAGTATAGAACGGCGGGGAGAGACCCAGTACTTC | CASSIERRGETQYF
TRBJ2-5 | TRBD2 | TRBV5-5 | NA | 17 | TGTGCCAGCAGCCCAGAGGGGACTAGCGGGGGGGGAGAGACCCAGTACTTC | CASSPEGTSGGGETQYF
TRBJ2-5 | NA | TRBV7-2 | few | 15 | TGTGCCAGCAGCTATACGGGTAGCATTTACGAGACCCAGTACTTC | CASSYTGSIYETQYF
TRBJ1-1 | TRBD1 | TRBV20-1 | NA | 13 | TGCAGCCTCTCGGGACAGGGGAACACTGAAGCTTTCTTT | CSLSGQGNTEAFF
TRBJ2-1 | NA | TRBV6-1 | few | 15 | TGTGCCAGCAGCTGGCCGGGACTGGGCGTCGGTGAGCAGTTCTTC | CASSWPGLGVGEQFF
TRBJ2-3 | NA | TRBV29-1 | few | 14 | TGCAGCGTTGCCCAGGGGACACCCACAGATACGCAGTATTTT | CSVAQGTPTDTQYF
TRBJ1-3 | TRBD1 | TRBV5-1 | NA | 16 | TGCGCCAGCAGCCCACGGACAGGCACCTCTGGAAACACCATATATTTT | CASSPRTGTSGNTIYF
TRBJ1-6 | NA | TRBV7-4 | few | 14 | TGTGCCAGCGATAGGCGGGCGGGGAATTCACCCCTCCACTTT | CASDRRAGNSPLHF
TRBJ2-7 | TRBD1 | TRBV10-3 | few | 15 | TGTGCCATCAGTAAAGCCGGGACAGGGTACTACGAGCAGTACTTC | CAISKAGTGYYEQYF
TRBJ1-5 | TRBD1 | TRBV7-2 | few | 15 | TGTGCCAGCAGCCCGAGGACAGGGGGAGTTCAGCCCCAGCATTTT | CASSPRTGGVQPQHF
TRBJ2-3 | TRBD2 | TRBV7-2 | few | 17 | TGTGCCAGCAGCACTCGCCCTAGCGGGGGCGTTACAGATACGCAGTATTTT | CASSTRPSGGVTDTQYF
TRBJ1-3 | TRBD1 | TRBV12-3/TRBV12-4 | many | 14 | TGTGCCAGATCAGGGGGCGAGTCTGGAAACACCATATATTTT | CARSGGESGNTIYF
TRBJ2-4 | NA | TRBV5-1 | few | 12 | TGCGCCAGCAGCTCGGTGCCAGACATTCAGTACTTC | CASSSVPDIQYF
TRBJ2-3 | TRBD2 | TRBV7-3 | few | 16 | TGTGCCAGCAGCCCCCCCCGCGGGGGGGCCCCAGATACGCAGTATTTT | CASSPPRGGAPDTQYF
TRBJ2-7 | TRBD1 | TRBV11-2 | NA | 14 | TGTGCCAGCACCGCGGGACAGGGGTTTTACGAGCAGTACTTC | CASTAGQGFYEQYF
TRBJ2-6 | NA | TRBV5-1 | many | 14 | TGCGCCAGCAGCTCACGCTCTGGGGCCAACGTCCTGACTTTC | CASSSRSGANVLTF
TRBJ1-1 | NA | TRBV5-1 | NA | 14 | TGCGCCAGCAGCTTTGGACCCACGAACACTGAAGCTTTCTTT | CASSFGPTNTEAFF
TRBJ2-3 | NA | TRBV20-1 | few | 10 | TGCAGTGAGGGTGGAGATACGCAGTATTTT | CSEGGDTQYF
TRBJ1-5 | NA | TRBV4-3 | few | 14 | TGCGCCAGCAGCCAAGGAGGGGAGGATCAGCCCCAGCATTTT | CASSQGGEDQPQHF
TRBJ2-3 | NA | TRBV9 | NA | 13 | TGTGCCAGCACGGGCGGGGCTAAAGATACGCAGTATTTT | CASTGGAKDTQYF
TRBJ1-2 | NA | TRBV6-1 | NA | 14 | TGTGCCAGCAGACTAGACACGGGGGGCTCTGGCTACACCTTC | CASRLDTGGSGYTF
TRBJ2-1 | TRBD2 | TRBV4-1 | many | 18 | TGCGCCAGCAGCCAGAGGCTAGCGGCCCCCGTAACCTACAATGAGCAGTTCTTC | CASSQRLAAPVTYNEQFF
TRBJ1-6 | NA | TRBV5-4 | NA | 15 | TGTGCCAGCAGCCCCGGCACAGGGCTCGATTCACCCCTCCACTTT | CASSPGTGLDSPLHF
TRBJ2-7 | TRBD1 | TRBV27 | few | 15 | TGTGCCAGCAGGGATGGACAGGGGAGCTCCTACGAGCAGTACTTC | CASRDGQGSSYEQYF
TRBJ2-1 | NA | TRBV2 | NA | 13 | TGTGCCAGCACGGGGGACTCGCTCAATGAGCAGTTCTTC | CASTGDSLNEQFF
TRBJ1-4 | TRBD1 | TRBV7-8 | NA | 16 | TGTGCCAGCAGCTCCTTACCGACAGGGGAAAATGAAAAACTGTTTTTT | CASSSLPTGENEKLFF
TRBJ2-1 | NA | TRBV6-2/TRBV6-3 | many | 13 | TGTGCCAGCAGTTGGGGAGTTTACAATGAGCAGTTCTTC | CASSWGVYNEQFF
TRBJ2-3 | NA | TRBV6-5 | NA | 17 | TGTGCCAGCAGTTACTCGGCGGGGAGCTCTAGCACAGATACGCAGTATTTT | CASSYSAGSSSTDTQYF
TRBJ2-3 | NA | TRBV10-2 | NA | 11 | TGCGCCAGCAGTGAGACAGATACGCAGTATTTT | CASSETDTQYF
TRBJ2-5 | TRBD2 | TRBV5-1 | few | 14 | TGCGCCAGCAGCTTGGTTAGCGGGGAAGAGACCCAGTACTTC | CASSLVSGEETQYF
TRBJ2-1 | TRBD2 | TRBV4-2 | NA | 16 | TGTGCCAGCAGCCAAGATCTGGCGGGGGGCCTCAATGAGCAGTTCTTC | CASSQDLAGGLNEQFF
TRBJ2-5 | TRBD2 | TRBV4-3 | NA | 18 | TGCGCCAGCAGCCAAAAAAGGGGGGTAGCGGGGGAACAAGAGACCCAGTACTTC | CASSQKRGVAGEQETQYF
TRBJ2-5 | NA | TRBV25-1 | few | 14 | TGTGCCAGCAGTGAGCCCGACAGAGGGGAGACCCAGTACTTC | CASSEPDRGETQYF
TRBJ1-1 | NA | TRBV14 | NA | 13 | TGTGCCAGCAGCGCGAGTGGTGCCCCTGAAGCTTTCTTT | CASSASGAPEAFF
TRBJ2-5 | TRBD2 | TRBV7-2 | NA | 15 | TGTGCCAGCAGCCGAGTGCGGGAGCAGAAAGAGACCCAGTACTTC | CASSRVREQKETQYF
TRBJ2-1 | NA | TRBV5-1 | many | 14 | TGCGCCAGCAGATCGCCTAGCTCCTACAATGAGCAGTTCTTC | CASRSPSSYNEQFF
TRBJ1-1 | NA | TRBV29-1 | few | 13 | TGCAGCGTTGAACCCCTCCTGGGCACTGAAGCTTTCTTT | CSVEPLLGTEAFF
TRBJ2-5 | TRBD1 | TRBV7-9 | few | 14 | TGTGCCAGCAGCTTGACAGGGGGCGTGGAGACCCAGTACTTC | CASSLTGGVETQYF
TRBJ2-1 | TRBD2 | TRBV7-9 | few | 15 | TGTGCCAGCAGCACCACTAGCGGGCAACACAATGAGCAGTTCTTC | CASSTTSGQHNEQFF
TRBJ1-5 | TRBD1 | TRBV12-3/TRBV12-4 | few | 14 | TGTGCCAGCAGTTTAACAGGGGGCTATCAGCCCCAGCATTTT | CASSLTGGYQPQHF